The next 21 T cell receptor beta chains were all read from a single sample in a study of blood T cell repertoires in COVID-19. TCRdb keeps only in-frame clones here, not all; method: immunoSEQ multiplex PCR. The sample has 100,000 to 150,000 clones, around 76% seen once. What was sequenced was peripheral blood. The receptors were sampled from a man aged 55-75 years with acute or convalescent COVID-19.

The chain combines TRBV18 with TRBJ2-4, with TRBD1 matching 10 bases. The V and J ends lost 4 bases and 12 bases, in that order; junction bases with no gene match: 6. From germline, CDR1 is KGHSH and CDR2 LQKENI. The CDR3 totals 13 residues. DNA for the CDR3: TGTGCCAGCTCACTAGACAGGGGGCTCAGTCAGTACTTC. It is translated as CASSLDRGLSQYF.

The rearrangement joins TRBV28 to TRBJ1-4; 7 positions match TRBD1. From germline, CDR1 is MDHEN and CDR2 SYDVKM. The CDR3 contains 15 residues. Trimming at V came to 0 bases and at J to 5 bases, leaving 3 bases not matched to a gene. As DNA, the CDR3 is TGTGCCAGCAGTTTATGGGTCAGGGGGAATGAAAAACTGTTTTTT. This codes for CASSLWVRGNEKLFF.

The chain recombines TRBV4-1 with TRBJ1-4, with 10 bases aligning to TRBD1. The length of the CDR3 is 13 residues. V gave up 6 bases and J gave up 8 bases; unmatched junction bases: 3. Germline V gives CDR1 MGHRA, CDR2 YSYEKL. CDR3 sequence reads: CASSWTGGEKLFF. The DNA of the CDR3 is TGCGCCAGCAGTTGGACAGGGGGAGAAAAACTGTTTTTT.

The chain couples TRBV14 to TRBJ2-5; a possible D gene is TRBD1 (6 bases). The CDR3 runs to 14 residues. CDR1 and CDR2 (germline): SGHDN, FVKESK. Trimming took 4 bases from V and 5 from J, leaving 14 bases between them. The chain's CDR3 is CASSLLGAVETQYF. The CDR3 bases are TGTGCCAGCAGCCTCCTGGGGGCTGTGGAGACCCAGTACTTC.

The chain uses TRBV4-1 and TRBJ2-3; D call uncertain. The CDR3 length is 13 residues. The V gene's germline CDR1 is MGHRA and CDR2 YSYEKL. Trimming removed 4 bases from V and 6 bases from J, with 11 bases in between. As DNA, the CDR3 is TGCGCCAGCAGCCCCGAACTGGAGGATACGCAGTATTTT. Encoded protein: CASSPELEDTQYF.

This clone has more than one count but fewer than ten. The V and J genes are TRBV7-9 and TRBJ2-2; TRBD1 matches 9 bases. J lost 1 base, V lost 5 bases, and 8 bases had no gene match. CDR1 and CDR2 (germline): SEHNR, FQNEAQ (reference sequence). This CDR3 contains 17 residues. The CDR3 region is CASSARPGQGNTGELFF. The CDR3, as DNA: TGTGCCAGCAGCGCAAGGCCGGGACAGGGGAACACCGGGGAGCTGTTTTTT.

The V gene is TRBV7-9, the J gene TRBJ1-2, with no clear D. V shed 11 bases and J shed 8 bases, with 21 bases lying between them. There are 13 residues in the CDR3. Germline V gene lookup returns CDR1 SEHNR and CDR2 FQNEAQ (reference sequence). The CDR3 bases are TGTGCCGAAGGTTCCCGGGTAACGGGGGGCTACACCTTC. Translation gives CAEGSRVTGGYTF.

This clone occurred once. V usage is TRBV29-1 and J usage is TRBJ1-1; no clear D. The V and J ends lost 0 bases and 0 bases respectively, with 11 bases between them. The CDR3 spans 15 residues. Germline CDR1 and CDR2: SQVTM and ANQGSEA. CDR3 region: CSVEDYGGLNTEAFF. The CDR3 DNA reads as TGCAGCGTTGAAGATTACGGCGGCTTGAACACTGAAGCTTTCTTT.

V gene TRBV9 combines with J gene TRBJ2-3; TRBD2 matches at 11 bases. V lost 0 bases, J lost 0 bases, and 9 bases stayed unmatched. This CDR3 region has 19 residues. The V gene's germline CDR1 is SGDLS and CDR2 YYNGEE. CDR3 nucleotides: TGTGCCAGCAGCGTAGGCATTAGCGGGGGGGCCTGGAGCACAGATACGCAGTATTTT. This gives the protein CASSVGISGGAWSTDTQYF.

The gene calls are TRBV11-2 and TRBJ1-1; D ambiguous. The V end was cut by 5 bases, the J end by 3 bases, with 10 bases between. Germline V CDR1 and CDR2: SGHAT, FQNNGV. The CDR3 is 13 amino acids. CDR3 protein: CASSRGIDTEAFF. CDR3 bases: TGTGCCAGCAGCCGAGGTATAGACACTGAAGCTTTCTTT.

This clone was observed a handful of times. The chain carries TRBV30 and TRBJ1-6; tentatively, D is TRBD1 (6 bases). The V end lost 0 bases, the J end lost 0 bases, and 15 bases lay between the germline ends. From germline, CDR1 is GTSNPN and CDR2 SVGIG (reference sequence). The CDR3 is 18 residues long. CDR3 amino acids: CAWSVNRAKSSYNSPLHF. In DNA, the CDR3 is TGTGCCTGGAGTGTGAACAGGGCGAAGAGCTCCTATAATTCACCCCTCCACTTT.

This chain links TRBV5-1 with TRBJ2-1; 7 nucleotides match TRBD1. Trimming removed 3 bases from V and 1 base from J; junction bases left unmatched: 1. Germline loops: CDR1 SGHRS, CDR2 YFSETQ. This CDR3 has 14 amino acids. Written as DNA, the CDR3 is TGCGCCAGCAGCTCGGGACAGTCCTACAATGAGCAGTTCTTC. Translation gives CASSSGQSYNEQFF.

This clone was recorded only once. The chain combines TRBV2 with TRBJ1-5; 8 bases align to TRBD1. From germline, CDR1 is SNHLY and CDR2 FYNNEI. V shed 0 bases and J 4 bases; nucleotides not matched to a gene: 2. The CDR3 spans 15 residues. CDR3 bases: TGTGCCAGCAGTGAAGCCAGGACAGGGAATCAGCCCCAGCATTTT. Amino acids: CASSEARTGNQPQHF.

V gene TRBV6-5 combines with J gene TRBJ1-1, with 8 bases aligning to TRBD1. Trimming at V came to 6 bases and at J to 1 base, leaving 4 bases not matched to a gene. The CDR3 sequence is 14 residues long. CDR1 and CDR2 from the germline V gene are MNHEY and SVGAGI. In nucleotides, the CDR3 is TGTGCCAGCAGCCTGGACAGGGCGAACACTGAAGCTTTCTTT. It codes for CASSLDRANTEAFF.

The chain is built from TRBV19 and TRBJ2-1, with 7 bases fitting TRBD1. CDR1 LNHDA and CDR2 SQIVND come from the germline V gene (reference sequence). The J segment lost 7 bases and the V segment lost 4 bases, leaving 10 bases of the junction unmatched. CDR3 length: 15 amino acids. In DNA, the CDR3 is TGTGCCAGTAGTACAATGACAGGGACGAGAAATGAGCAGTTCTTC. Its translation is CASSTMTGTRNEQFF.

CDR3 amino acids: CATGWLGNSPLHF. The CDR3 region has the DNA TGCGCCACCGGGTGGTTGGGTAATTCACCCCTCCACTTT. The chain carries TRBV4-1 and TRBJ1-6; no clear D. This CDR3 comprises 13 residues. CDR1 is MGHRA, CDR2 YSYEKL, per germline. The V end lost 10 bases, the J end lost 6 bases, and 13 bases lay between the germline ends.

The gene calls are TRBV3-1 (or the pseudogene TRBV3-2) and TRBJ1-2; D gene uncertain. Germline V gives CDR1 LGHDT, CDR2 YNNKEL (reference sequence). The CDR3 is 20 amino acids. V lost 0 bases and J 6 bases, leaving 29 bases between the germline ends. CDR3 coding DNA: TGTGCCAGCAGCCAAGAGAAATGGGATACCAGTACTCCATGGGAGGATGGCTACACCTTC. This encodes CASSQEKWDTSTPWEDGYTF.

CDR3 sequence (DNA): TGTGCCAGCAGTTCTCCCCTGAGAGGGCACACTGAAGCTTTCTTT. This encodes CASSSPLRGHTEAFF. V is TRBV27 and J is TRBJ1-1; D remains ambiguous. The germline V gene encodes CDR1 MNHEY and CDR2 SMNVEV (reference sequence). Trimming took off 4 bases at V and 3 bases at J, with 15 bases between the two ends. This CDR3 has 15 amino acids.

CDR3 residues: CASSSSGLATHSYNEQFF. DNA for the CDR3: TGTGCCAGCAGTTCGTCCGGACTAGCGACTCACTCCTACAATGAGCAGTTCTTC. The J gene is TRBJ2-1, the V gene TRBV27; 9 bases are shared with TRBD2. The trim removed 4 bases at V and 0 bases at J, leaving 10 bases unmatched. Germline assignment: CDR1 MNHEY and CDR2 SMNVEV (reference sequence). The CDR3 extends over 18 amino acids.

The chain has TRBV19 and TRBJ2-1, with a tentative D call TRBD2 (6 bases). Trimming shortened V by 8 bases and J by 4 bases, and 21 bases separated the two germline ends. This CDR3 has 16 residues. Germline V gene lookup returns CDR1 LNHDA and CDR2 SQIVND (reference sequence). CDR3 amino acids: CASGPNRDSFYNEQFF. The CDR3 DNA reads as TGTGCCAGTGGACCGAACCGGGACTCATTTTACAATGAGCAGTTCTTC. Supplemented by reference TRBV19 and TRBJ2-1, the full variable domain reads DGGITQSPKYLFRKEGQNVTLSCEQNLNHDAMYWYRQDPGQGLRLIYYSQIVNDFQKGDIAEGYSVSREKKESFPLTVTSAQKNPTAFYLCASGPNRDSFYNEQFFGPGTRLTVL.

This clone has a handful of counts. This chain links TRBV6-1 with TRBJ1-1; 7 bases match TRBD1. Trimming cost V 2 bases and J 2 bases; bases outside gene matches: 11. Germline assignment: CDR1 MNHNS and CDR2 SASEGT. This CDR3 is built from 17 residues. The CDR3 nucleotides read TGTGCCAGCAGTGAATCATGGGGGACAGAAATTAACACTGAAGCTTTCTTT. Translating it yields CASSESWGTEINTEAFF.